This section outlines one TCR beta chain sequence together with its context. What this receptor recognizes is not known. No base qualities exist here, and no much larger clone lies one base off it. The entry originates in a study of blood T cells in healthy people across ages (dated by TCRdb to between 2014 and 2016). For context, the study as a whole: Template switching captured roughly one uniquely barcoded TCR beta cDNA molecule per two T cells in model experiments. To track age-related changes in TCR beta repertoire diversity, the study relied on deep sequencing normalized with unique cDNA molecular identifiers. Four age groups were formed from the donors: young (average about 15 years), middle-aged (approximately 40), aged (62) and long-lived (82). To avoid experimental bias, donors of different ages were distributed randomly across sequencing lanes. Two additional independent replicas of 1 million unique cDNA reads from the same blood draw were analyzed for two donors (one aged 18 to 29 and one aged 80 or older). On the study overall, not on this receptor specifically: Conclusive comparison of naive and antigen-experienced compartments was prevented by the profiling of bulk unsorted PBMCs. Estimates of total diversity from one million sequenced T cells were regarded as lower bounds and underestimates. Compared with the aged group, more naive CD4+ T cells, fewer expanded clones and increased TCR diversity were shown by the long-lived group, suggesting age selection. There was a strong correlation between observed TCR beta diversity and the percentage of naive T cells measured by flow cytometry. Observed TCR beta diversity per million T cells fell roughly linearly with age, and a significant reduction was already apparent by age about 36. The CMV infection status of donors was not known, potentially confounding age-related changes in expanded clonotypes.

The donors were around 39 Caucasian individuals from Russia, aged roughly 6 to 100 years, who were systemically healthy. About 9.6 milliliters of peripheral blood were collected from each donor into EDTA-treated Vacutainer tubes. Ficoll-Paque density-gradient centrifugation was used to isolate PBMCs, with at least 7 million per sample. Trizol reagent was used to extract total RNA from PBMCs, with at least 5.5 micrograms per sample. The percentages of naive CD45RAhigh/CD27high T cells were determined by flow cytometry on a PBMC aliquot from every donor. A distance of 17 bases separates the germline ends of V and J, which lose 5 bases and 1 base respectively. In the germline V gene (reference sequence), CDR1 corresponds to SEHNR and CDR2 to FQNEAQ. Measured from the cysteine to the phenylalanine, the CDR3 is 16 residues long. The kept DNA is CDR3 alone, 48 bases in frame from the first base. Libraries were constructed by 5' RACE. Sequencing instrument: Illumina HiSeq 2500. The second PCR ran for roughly 7 to 11 cycles and used a J-beta primer mix along with a sample-barcoded 5' primer. A unique molecular identifier was introduced onto each TCR beta cDNA molecule by a template-switch 5' adaptor carrying 12 random nucleotides. Each sample yielded at least 2.5 million CDR3-containing paired-end reads. The Mint cDNA synthesis kit, primed by a TRBC-specific oligonucleotide, was used to synthesize first-strand cDNA from all RNA. All cDNA was treated with uracil-DNA glycosylase and then went through a first 18-cycle PCR with the universal primers M1SS and BC2_uni_R. Per the original workflow: For normalization, 1 million high-quality reads were randomly selected from each sample, with every read carrying a distinct molecular identifier. Reads with shared molecular identifiers were discarded instead of being binned into consensus sequences. MiTCR, set to a Q25 quality threshold and the strictest error-elimination algorithm, was used for CDR3 identification, clonotype clustering and error correction. A nonparametric unseen species model using Euler transformation provided a lower-bound estimate of total TCR beta diversity. TCRdb handled the public reads itself, with Q25 trimming in fastp and clone calling in MiXCR, and kept productive beta chains. Entries are consolidated by CDR3 protein sequence, retaining the most common genes and DNA. V and J calls and clone size were set by TCRdb, not the authors. This sample lists 1.5 million to 2 million distinct CDR3 sequences; roughly 28% were detected once. Jointly, the top ten make up 7.7% of the sample.

This TCR came from a young woman in good health. The sample taken for sequencing was blood. This receptor chain uses TRBV7-9 and TRBJ1-1, with the identity of the D gene unclear. The nucleotide sequence is given as TGTGCCAGCAGCCCCCCGAGGATGAGTTGGAACACTGAAGCTTTCTTT. Translated, it gives CASSPPRMSWNTEAFF.